These 28 T cell receptor beta chains share one sample of origin, sequenced in a study of T cell responses to AZD1222 COVID-19 vaccine. Profiled with immunoSEQ multiplex PCR; TCRdb holds only in-frame clones, not every one. The repertoire holds some 180,000 clones, with approximately 89% as singletons. The specimen was peripheral blood, collected 28 days after the second AZD1222 dose. The receptors stem from an adult who received the AZD1222 COVID-19 vaccine.

This chain links TRBV6-6 with TRBJ2-2, with D maybe TRBD2 (6 bases). The CDR3 covers 15 residues. V was cut by 0 bases and J by 1 base, with 6 bases left in between. CDR1 and CDR2 (germline): MNHNY, SVGAGI (reference sequence). DNA for the CDR3: TGTGCCAGCAGTTACTCTAGCGGGAACACCGGGGAGCTGTTTTTT. This codes for CASSYSSGNTGELFF.

The rearrangement links TRBV5-1 to TRBJ1-6; 7 bases line up with TRBD1. Germline V gives CDR1 SGHRS, CDR2 YFSETQ. The V and J ends lost 3 bases and 3 bases, in that order; junction bases with no gene match: 6. This CDR3 spans 16 amino acids. The CDR3: CASSSTRTGYNSPLHF. The CDR3 DNA reads TGCGCCAGCAGCTCAACCCGGACAGGCTATAATTCACCCCTCCACTTT.

The chain links TRBV19 to TRBJ1-2; D unresolved. The germline CDR1 and CDR2 sequences are LNHDA and SQIVND (reference sequence). The length of the CDR3 is 11 residues. V was pared by 4 bases and J by 10 bases, with 10 bases between. CDR3 nucleotides: TGTGCCAGTAGTAGTACACCCGACTACACCTTC. It codes for CASSSTPDYTF.

The chain joins TRBV16 to TRBJ1-5; D remains ambiguous. V lost 0 bases to trimming and J lost 6 bases, with 9 bases between them. The CDR3 has 14 residues. Germline CDR1 KGHSY, CDR2 FQNENV. Here the CDR3 DNA reads TGTGCCAGCAGCCAATCAAGGAACAGTCAGCCCCAGCATTTT. Protein product: CASSQSRNSQPQHF.

CDR3: CASSLGDHQPQHF. The CDR3 bases are TGTGCCAGCAGCTTGGGGGACCATCAGCCCCAGCATTTT. This chain uses TRBV5-8 with TRBJ1-5; a possible D gene is TRBD1 (5 bases). V gave up 0 bases and J gave up 5 bases, with 6 bases separating them. Germline assignment: CDR1 SGHTS and CDR2 YDEGEE. CDR3 length: 13 amino acids.

The V gene is TRBV27, the J gene TRBJ1-2; D may be TRBD1 (6 bases). Trimming left V 3 bases short and J 2 bases short, with 19 bases between. The germline gives CDR1 MNHEY, CDR2 SMNVEV (reference sequence). CDR3 length: 17 residues. This CDR3 is CASSLVARTGTNYGYTF. In DNA, the CDR3 is TGTGCCAGCAGTTTGGTCGCGAGAACAGGGACCAACTATGGCTACACCTTC.

The rearrangement joins TRBV23-1 to TRBJ2-7, with 8 nucleotides matching TRBD2. TRBV23-1 is identified as an open reading frame with a role that is uncertain. The CDR3 totals 16 residues. Trimming took 6 bases from V and 6 from J; bases not matched to a gene: 16. CDR3 residues: CASSTKPGGVGGEQYF. The CDR3 DNA reads TGCGCCAGCAGCACCAAACCGGGGGGGGTAGGAGGCGAGCAGTACTTC.

V and J are TRBV7-9 and TRBJ2-1, with 14 bases fitting TRBD2. The CDR3 covers 16 residues. CDR1 and CDR2 from the germline V gene are SEHNR and FQNEAQ (reference sequence). V shed 7 bases and J 4 bases; nucleotides not matched to a gene: 6. The CDR3 DNA reads as TGTGCCAGCAACGGACTAGCGGGGGGCAGGTACAATGAGCAGTTCTTC. Translated, it gives CASNGLAGGRYNEQFF.

The rearrangement joins TRBV4-3 to TRBJ1-2, with D possibly matching TRBD1 (5 bases). There are 13 residues in the CDR3. V was shortened by 4 bases and J by 7 bases, with 13 bases between the two germline ends. Germline V CDR1 and CDR2: LGHNA, YSLEER. This CDR3 is CASSLGLQGGYTF. The CDR3 DNA reads TGCGCCAGCAGCCTCGGGCTTCAGGGTGGCTACACCTTC.

This chain uses TRBV27 with TRBJ1-2; 7 nucleotides align to TRBD1. V lost 3 bases to trimming and J lost 2 bases; unmatched junction nucleotides: 12. Germline loops: CDR1 MNHEY, CDR2 SMNVEV (reference sequence). The CDR3 is 17 residues long. Here the CDR3 reads CASSFRGRQGSNYGYTF. CDR3 DNA sequence: TGTGCCAGCAGTTTTAGGGGGAGACAGGGATCCAACTATGGCTACACCTTC.

The V call is TRBV3-1 (or the pseudogene TRBV3-2), the J call TRBJ2-3, with D possibly TRBD2 on 5 matching bases. Germline lookup yields CDR1 LGHDT and CDR2 YNNKEL (reference sequence). The CDR3 is 14 amino acids. Trimming cost V 5 bases and J 4 bases, with 13 bases left between them. The CDR3 DNA reads as TGTGCCAGCAGCTCCCGAGGGTTCTCAGATACGCAGTATTTT. Its protein product is CASSSRGFSDTQYF.

The chain has TRBV4-2 and TRBJ1-4; D gene uncertain. V dropped 0 bases and J dropped 2 bases, with 10 bases sitting between them. The V gene's germline CDR1 is LGHNA and CDR2 YNFKEQ. The CDR3 loop spans 16 amino acids. CDR3 DNA sequence: TGTGCCAGCAGCCAAGAGGAGGGTTACACTAATGAAAAACTGTTTTTT. This encodes CASSQEEGYTNEKLFF.

This chain's CDR3 is CASSQDRHSVYEQYF. The CDR3 nucleotides are TGTGCCAGCAGCCAAGATCGACACAGTGTTTACGAGCAGTACTTC. The J gene is TRBJ2-7, the V gene TRBV3-1 (or the pseudogene TRBV3-2); D is uncertain. The CDR3 is made up of 15 amino acids. V was clipped by 0 bases and J by 4 bases, with 13 bases between them. Germline V gives CDR1 LGHDT, CDR2 YNNKEL (reference sequence).

The J gene is TRBJ1-2, the V gene TRBV14, with TRBD1 matching 7 bases. Germline-derived CDR1 and CDR2 are SGHDN and FVKESK. J lost 3 bases, V lost 2 bases, and 15 bases had no gene match. The CDR3 consists of 18 residues. The DNA of the CDR3 is TGTGCCAGCAGCCAACCCCGGGACAGAAGAAACGCGGACTATGGCTACACCTTC. It specifies CASSQPRDRRNADYGYTF.

The chain uses TRBV7-3 and TRBJ2-3, with D hard to call. V lost 2 bases and J lost 4, with 7 bases in between. The CDR3 covers 13 residues. CDR1 is SGHTA, CDR2 FQGTGA, per germline. The CDR3: CASSLGNSDTQYF. In DNA form, the CDR3 reads TGTGCCAGCAGCTTAGGAAATTCAGATACGCAGTATTTT.

A single count supports this clone. The chain is built from TRBV6-5 and TRBJ1-2, with D unclear. This CDR3 is built from 14 residues. CDR1 and CDR2 from the germline V gene are MNHEY and SVGAGI. Trimming pared 2 bases from V and 5 bases from J, leaving 12 bases between. CDR3 coding DNA: TGTGCCAGCAGTTACGGCGCTCCCAAATATGGCTACACCTTC. Its protein product is CASSYGAPKYGYTF.

This chain uses TRBV18 with TRBJ2-3, with D possibly being TRBD1 (6 bases). The CDR3 length is 16 residues. Trimming took off 4 bases at V and 4 bases at J, with 18 bases between the two ends. From germline, CDR1 is KGHSH and CDR2 LQKENI. DNA for the CDR3: TGTGCCAGCTCACTATTGGACAGACCGACCCCAGATACGCAGTATTTT. As protein: CASSLLDRPTPDTQYF.

The V call is TRBV6-5, the J call TRBJ2-3, with D tentatively TRBD2 (7 bases). V lost 10 bases and J lost 2, with 19 bases in between. CDR1 MNHEY and CDR2 SVGAGI come from the germline V gene. The length of the CDR3 is 15 residues. CDR3 sequence: CANMDTGGPTDTQYF. The CDR3 DNA follows: TGTGCCAACATGGACACCGGGGGGCCCACAGATACGCAGTATTTT.

The chain uses TRBV19 and TRBJ1-3; D call uncertain. Trimming cost V 0 bases and J 0 bases, with 6 bases left between them. Germline CDR1 reads LNHDA; CDR2 reads SQIVND (reference sequence). The CDR3 is 15 residues long. For the CDR3, the DNA is TGTGCCAGTAGTATAGATCGGTTCTCTGGAAACACCATATATTTT. It specifies CASSIDRFSGNTIYF.

The V gene is TRBV2, the J gene TRBJ2-7; weak D call: TRBD2 (5 bases). Germline V gives CDR1 SNHLY, CDR2 FYNNEI. CDR3 length equals 16 residues. The V gene lost 6 bases and the J gene lost 0 bases, with 18 bases spanning the gap. CDR3 in DNA: TGTGCCAGCAGGATAGTTCGGACGGGAAGCTCCTACGAGCAGTACTTC. Its protein is CASRIVRTGSSYEQYF.

The chain recombines TRBV11-2 with TRBJ2-1, with 9 positions matching TRBD1. The CDR3 is made up of 15 amino acids. Per germline, CDR1 SGHAT and CDR2 FQNNGV. V gave up 5 bases and J gave up 5 bases; unmatched junction bases: 7. CDR3 nucleotides: TGTGCCAGCAGCGTTTACAGGGGGCCGAACAATGAGCAGTTCTTC. This sequence encodes CASSVYRGPNNEQFF.

The chain is built from TRBV21-1 and TRBJ2-7; the D call of TRBD1 is as the table states it, not checked on the DNA. TRBV21-1 constitutes a pseudogene. The CDR3 totals 15 residues. As DNA, the CDR3 is TGTGCCAGCAGCAAAGGGAGACAGGGGGACTACGAGCAGTACTTC. It codes for CASSKGRQGDYEQYF.

V and J are TRBV3-1 (or the pseudogene TRBV3-2) and TRBJ2-7; D remains unclear. The germline CDR1 and CDR2 sequences are LGHDT and YNNKEL (reference sequence). This CDR3 contains 16 residues. The V gene lost 4 bases and the J gene lost 3 bases, with 19 bases spanning the gap. The chain's CDR3 is CASSPRTMQVNYEQYF. In DNA, the CDR3 is TGTGCCAGCAGCCCCAGAACAATGCAGGTGAACTACGAGCAGTACTTC.

This clone came up a few times. This chain connects TRBV29-1 to TRBJ1-2; TRBD1 agrees at 9 bases. Trimming cost V 5 bases and J 9 bases; bases outside gene matches: 16. The germline gives CDR1 SQVTM, CDR2 ANQGSEA. The CDR3 is made up of 15 amino acids. The CDR3 DNA reads TGCAGCGTTTTACCCGGGACAGGGTACGTGCGGAGCTACACCTTC. Amino acids: CSVLPGTGYVRSYTF.

The chain joins TRBV6-5 to TRBJ2-5; TRBD2 matches at 9 bases. Looked up from germline, CDR1 is MNHEY and CDR2 is SVGAGI. V shed 3 bases, J shed 1 base, and the junction held 3 bases outside the gene matches. The CDR3 has 15 residues. CDR3 loop: CASSYTTSGQETQYF. The DNA of the CDR3 is TGTGCCAGCAGTTATACGACTAGCGGCCAAGAGACCCAGTACTTC.

CDR3 amino acids: CASTGQGASQPQHF. The DNA of the CDR3 is TGTGCCAGTACGGGACAGGGGGCTAGTCAGCCCCAGCATTTT. V usage is TRBV19 and J usage is TRBJ1-5, with 12 bases lining up with TRBD1. V shed 7 bases and J 6 bases; nucleotides not matched to a gene: 4. Per the germline V gene, CDR1 is LNHDA and CDR2 is SQIVND (reference sequence). The CDR3 spans 14 residues.

This clone occurred once. The J gene is TRBJ1-5, the V gene TRBV19, with 7 bases identical to TRBD1. The ends lost 0 bases at V and 3 bases at J; junction bases unmatched: 2. Germline V gene data show CDR1 as LNHDA and CDR2 as SQIVND (reference sequence). This CDR3 has 15 residues. The CDR3 sequence is CASSIEGQYNQPQHF. CDR3 DNA: TGTGCCAGTAGTATAGAGGGACAGTACAATCAGCCCCAGCATTTT.

This sequence joins TRBV7-9 and TRBJ1-1; no reliable D call. V shed 2 bases and J shed 4 bases, with 8 bases lying between them. CDR1 SEHNR and CDR2 FQNEAQ come from the germline V gene (reference sequence). The CDR3 has 13 amino acids. The CDR3 sequence: CASSLRTSTEAFF. The DNA for the CDR3 is TGTGCCAGCAGCTTAAGGACCTCCACTGAAGCTTTCTTT.